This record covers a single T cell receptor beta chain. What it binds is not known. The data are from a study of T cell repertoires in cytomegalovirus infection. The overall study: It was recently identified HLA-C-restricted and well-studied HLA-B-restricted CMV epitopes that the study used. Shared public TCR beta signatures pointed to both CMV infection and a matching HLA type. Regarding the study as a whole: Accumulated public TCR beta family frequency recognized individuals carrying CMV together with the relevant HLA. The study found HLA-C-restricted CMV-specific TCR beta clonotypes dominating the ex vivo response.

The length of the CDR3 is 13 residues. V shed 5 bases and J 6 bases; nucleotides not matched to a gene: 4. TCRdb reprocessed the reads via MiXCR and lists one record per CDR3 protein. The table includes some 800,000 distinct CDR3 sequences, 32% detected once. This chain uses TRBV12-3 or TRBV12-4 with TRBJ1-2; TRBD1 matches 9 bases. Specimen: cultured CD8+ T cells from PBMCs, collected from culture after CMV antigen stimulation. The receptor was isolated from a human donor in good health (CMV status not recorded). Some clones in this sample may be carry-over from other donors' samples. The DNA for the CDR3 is TGTGCCAGCAGTCCTGGGACAGGGCATGGCTACACCTTC. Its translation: CASSPGTGHGYTF.